Described below is a single TCR beta chain sequence and its context. Its antigen is undetermined. Measured with immunoSEQ multiplex PCR; TCRdb has only the in-frame clones, and not every one. This sample carries approximately 24,000 clones, under 85% of them seen once, and the ten largest clones take around 8.1%. The entry originates in a study of cytotoxic CD8 clonotypes in ibrutinib-treated CLL. Findings of the study overall: Treatment left the uncommon public clonotypes either contracted or stable in frequency.

The clonotype comes from a human donor with chronic lymphocytic leukemia. Sequenced material: PBMCs, taken before ibrutinib treatment.

The CDR3, as DNA: TGTGCCAGCAGCTCCCCCGGGACTAGCGGGAGAAGAACCTACAATGAGCAGTTCTTC. The encoded protein is CASSSPGTSGRRTYNEQFF. The rearrangement uses TRBV7-9 and TRBJ2-1, with 14 nucleotides matching TRBD2. Germline V gene lookup returns CDR1 SEHNR and CDR2 FQNEAQ (reference sequence). V gave up 4 bases and J gave up 2 bases; unmatched junction bases: 10. This CDR3 region has 19 residues. Full variable domain (missing parts from reference TRBV7-9 and TRBJ2-1): DTGVSQNPRHKITKRGQNVTFRCDPISEHNRLYWYRQTLGQGPEFLTYFQNEAQLEKSRLLSDRFSAERPKGSFSTLEIQRTEQGDSAMYLCASSSPGTSGRRTYNEQFFGPGTRLTVL.